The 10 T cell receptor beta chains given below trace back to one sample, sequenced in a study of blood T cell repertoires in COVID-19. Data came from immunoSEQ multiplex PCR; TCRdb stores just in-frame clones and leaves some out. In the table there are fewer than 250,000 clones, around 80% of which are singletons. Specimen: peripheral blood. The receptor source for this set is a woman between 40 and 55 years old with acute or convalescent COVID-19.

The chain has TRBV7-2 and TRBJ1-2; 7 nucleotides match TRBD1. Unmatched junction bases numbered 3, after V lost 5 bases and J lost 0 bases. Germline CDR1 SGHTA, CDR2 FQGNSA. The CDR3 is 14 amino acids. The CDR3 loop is CASSHGTANYGYTF. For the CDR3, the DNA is TGTGCCAGCAGCCACGGGACAGCTAACTATGGCTACACCTTC.

The CDR3 coding sequence is TGTGCCTGGGCGCCGACAGGGAATGGCTACACCTTC. It encodes CAWAPTGNGYTF. The chain links TRBV30 to TRBJ1-2; 7 bases are a match to TRBD1. Germline assignment: CDR1 GTSNPN and CDR2 SVGIG (reference sequence). The CDR3 runs to 12 residues. Trimming removed 5 bases from V and 6 bases from J; junction bases left unmatched: 6.

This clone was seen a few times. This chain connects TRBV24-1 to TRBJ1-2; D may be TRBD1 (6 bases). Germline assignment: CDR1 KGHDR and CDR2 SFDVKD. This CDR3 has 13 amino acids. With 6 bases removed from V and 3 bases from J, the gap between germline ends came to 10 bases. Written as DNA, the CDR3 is TGTGCCACCAGTTCAGGGGTGGACTATGGCTACACCTTC. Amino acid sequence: CATSSGVDYGYTF.

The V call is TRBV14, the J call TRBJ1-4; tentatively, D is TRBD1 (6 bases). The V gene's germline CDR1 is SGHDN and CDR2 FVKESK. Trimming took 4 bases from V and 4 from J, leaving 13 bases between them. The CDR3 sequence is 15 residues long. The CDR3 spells CASSLPGHRNEKLFF. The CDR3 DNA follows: TGTGCCAGCAGCCTACCGGGACACCGTAATGAAAAACTGTTTTTT.

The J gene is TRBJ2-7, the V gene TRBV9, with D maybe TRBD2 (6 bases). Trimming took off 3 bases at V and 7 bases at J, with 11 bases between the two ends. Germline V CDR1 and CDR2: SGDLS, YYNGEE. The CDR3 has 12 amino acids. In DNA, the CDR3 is TGTGCCAGCAGCGCCGGGGGAAGGGAGCAGTACTTC. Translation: CASSAGGREQYF.

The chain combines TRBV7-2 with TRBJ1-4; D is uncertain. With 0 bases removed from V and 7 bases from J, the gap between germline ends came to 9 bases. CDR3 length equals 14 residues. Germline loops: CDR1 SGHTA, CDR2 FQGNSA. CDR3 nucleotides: TGTGCCAGCAGCTTAGCAGGTGGGAGTGAAAAACTGTTTTTT. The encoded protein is CASSLAGGSEKLFF.

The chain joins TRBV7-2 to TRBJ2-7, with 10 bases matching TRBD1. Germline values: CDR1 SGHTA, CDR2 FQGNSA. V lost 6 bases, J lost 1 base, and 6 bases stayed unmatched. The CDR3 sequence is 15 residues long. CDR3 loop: CASSFGTGASYEQYF. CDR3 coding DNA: TGTGCCAGCAGTTTCGGGACAGGGGCGTCCTACGAGCAGTACTTC.

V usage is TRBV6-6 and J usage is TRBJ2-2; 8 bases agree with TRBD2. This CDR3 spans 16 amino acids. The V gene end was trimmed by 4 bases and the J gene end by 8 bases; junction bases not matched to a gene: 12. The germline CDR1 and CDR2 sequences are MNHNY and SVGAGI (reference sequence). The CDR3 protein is CASSSGGTREFGELFF. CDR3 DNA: TGTGCCAGCAGTTCAGGAGGGACTAGAGAATTTGGGGAGCTGTTTTTT.

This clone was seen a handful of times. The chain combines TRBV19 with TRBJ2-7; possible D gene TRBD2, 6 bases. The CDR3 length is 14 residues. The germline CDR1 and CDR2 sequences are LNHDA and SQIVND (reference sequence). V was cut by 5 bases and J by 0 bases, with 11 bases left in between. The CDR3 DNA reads TGTGCCAGTAGTCCCGCGGGGAGCTCCTACGAGCAGTACTTC. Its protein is CASSPAGSSYEQYF. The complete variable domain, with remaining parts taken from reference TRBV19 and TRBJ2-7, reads DGGITQSPKYLFRKEGQNVTLSCEQNLNHDAMYWYRQDPGQGLRLIYYSQIVNDFQKGDIAEGYSVSREKKESFPLTVTSAQKNPTAFYLCASSPAGSSYEQYFGPGTRLTVT.

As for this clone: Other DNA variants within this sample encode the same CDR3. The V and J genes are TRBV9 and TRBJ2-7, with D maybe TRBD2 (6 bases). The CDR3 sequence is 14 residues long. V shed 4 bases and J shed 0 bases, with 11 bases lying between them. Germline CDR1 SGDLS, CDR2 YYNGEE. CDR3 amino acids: CASSRDSSSYEQYF. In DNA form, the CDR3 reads TGTGCCAGCAGCCGGGACTCAAGCTCCTACGAGCAGTACTTC. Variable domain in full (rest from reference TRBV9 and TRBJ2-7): DSGVTQTPKHLITATGQRVTLRCSPRSGDLSVYWYQQSLDQGLQFLIQYYNGEERAKGNILERFSAQQFPDLHSELNLSSLELGDSALYFCASSRDSSSYEQYFGPGTRLTVT.